This is a list of T cell receptor beta chains from one sample in a study of cytomegalovirus exposure and HLA in healthy donors. Sequenced by immunoSEQ multiplex PCR; TCRdb stores in-frame clones only, minus some. Of 100,000 to 130,000 clones in the sample, about 72% were seen once. Sequenced sample: PBMCs. These receptors were taken from a man younger than 30 in good health and CMV-seronegative. CDR3s include the opening cysteine and the closing phenylalanine or tryptophan. The D gene is left open where the match is weak. Rows give clone size only sometimes, using once, few, many, or a class for an expanded clone.

V: TRBV6-5
size: -
J: TRBJ1-4
D: -
CDR3: CASSYDRPPNEKLFF
DNA: TGTGCCAGCAGTTACGACAGGCCCCCAAATGAAAAACTGTTTTTT

V: TRBV7-2
size: -
J: TRBJ2-3
D: -
CDR3: CASSPAGIHTQYF
DNA: TGTGCCAGCAGCCCAGCGGGTATCCATACGCAGTATTTT

V: TRBV28
size: -
J: TRBJ2-7
D: TRBD1
CDR3: CASSSLEGATAEQYF
DNA: TGTGCCAGCAGTTCCCTCGAGGGGGCCACGGCCGAGCAGTACTTC

V: TRBV4-1
size: few
J: TRBJ1-4
D: -
CDR3: CASRRQSATNEKLFF
DNA: TGCGCCAGCAGGAGACAGTCTGCAACTAATGAAAAACTGTTTTTT

V: TRBV2
size: -
J: TRBJ2-1
D: -
CDR3: CASPTGTRSYNEQFF
DNA: TGTGCCAGCCCAACAGGGACCCGCTCCTACAATGAGCAGTTCTTC

V: TRBV25-1
size: -
J: TRBJ2-5
D: TRBD1
CDR3: CASSDRGLGETQYF
DNA: TGTGCCAGCAGTGACAGGGGGCTGGGAGAGACCCAGTACTTC

V: TRBV7-2
size: -
J: TRBJ1-5
D: TRBD1
CDR3: CASSPDREGNQPQHF
DNA: TGTGCCAGCAGCCCCGACAGGGAGGGCAATCAGCCCCAGCATTTT

V: TRBV2
size: -
J: TRBJ1-5
D: -
CDR3: CASSGSNQPQHF
DNA: TGTGCCAGCAGTGGGAGTAATCAGCCCCAGCATTTT

V: TRBV15
size: -
J: TRBJ2-5
D: -
CDR3: CATSNKKTQYF
DNA: TGTGCCACCAGCAATAAAAAGACCCAGTACTTC

V: TRBV4-3
size: -
J: TRBJ2-7
D: -
CDR3: CASSHLRGPRGEQYF
DNA: TGCGCCAGCAGCCACTTGCGGGGCCCCCGCGGAGAGCAGTACTTC

V: TRBV7-8
size: few
J: TRBJ1-2
D: -
CDR3: CASSPYGELSGGYPF
DNA: TGTGCCAGCAGCCCCTATGGAGAGTTGAGTGGTGGCTACCCCTTC

V: TRBV10-3
size: -
J: TRBJ2-7
D: TRBD2
CDR3: CAISQFTGGSYEQYF
DNA: TGTGCCATCAGCCAATTCACGGGGGGGTCCTACGAGCAGTACTTC

V: TRBV19
size: once
J: TRBJ2-7
D: TRBD2
CDR3: CASKRLAGSYEQYF
DNA: TGTGCCAGTAAGCGACTAGCGGGGTCCTACGAGCAGTACTTC

V: TRBV4-2
size: few
J: TRBJ1-5
D: -
CDR3: CARTSGCNQPQHF
DNA: TGTGCCAGGACATCGGGGTGCAATCAGCCCCAGCATTTT

V: TRBV7-2
size: -
J: TRBJ2-6
D: TRBD1
CDR3: CASSLALGTGLSGANVLTF
DNA: TGTGCCAGCAGCTTAGCGCTCGGGACAGGGTTATCTGGGGCCAACGTCCTGACTTTC

V: TRBV14
size: -
J: TRBJ1-1
D: TRBD1
CDR3: CASSHLDRENTEAFF
DNA: TGTGCCAGCAGCCACCTCGACAGGGAGAACACTGAAGCTTTCTTT

V: TRBV4-1
size: -
J: TRBJ2-5
D: TRBD2
CDR3: CASSLTGGETQYF
DNA: TGCGCCAGCAGCCTCACGGGGGGGGAGACCCAGTACTTC

V: TRBV6-5
size: -
J: TRBJ1-1
D: -
CDR3: CASSPPGGMNTEAFF
DNA: TGTGCCAGCAGCCCCCCCGGAGGCATGAACACTGAAGCTTTCTTT

V: TRBV19
size: -
J: TRBJ2-5
D: -
CDR3: CASSAVGETQYF
DNA: TGTGCCAGTAGCGCAGTCGGGGAGACCCAGTACTTC

V: TRBV29-1
size: -
J: TRBJ1-2
D: -
CDR3: CSVASLRYGYTF
DNA: TGCAGCGTTGCGTCACTTCGTTATGGCTACACCTTC

V: TRBV2
size: -
J: TRBJ2-5
D: -
CDR3: CASSAGGQETQYF
DNA: TGTGCCAGCAGTGCAGGGGGGCAAGAGACCCAGTACTTC

V: TRBV6-5
size: -
J: TRBJ1-2
D: -
CDR3: CASSYEGSNGYTF
DNA: TGTGCCAGCAGTTACGAGGGCTCTAATGGCTACACCTTC

V: TRBV19
size: -
J: TRBJ2-3
D: TRBD2
CDR3: CASSLSEAGGQTDTQYF
DNA: TGTGCCAGTAGTCTAAGCGAGGCGGGGGGGCAGACAGATACGCAGTATTTT

V: TRBV4-3
size: -
J: TRBJ2-3
D: -
CDR3: CASSQDPARADTQYF
DNA: TGCGCCAGCAGCCAAGATCCGGCCAGGGCAGATACGCAGTATTTT

V: TRBV9
size: once
J: TRBJ1-2
D: -
CDR3: CASSEGGGYTF
DNA: TGTGCCAGCAGCGAAGGAGGGGGCTACACCTTC

V: TRBV29-1
size: -
J: TRBJ1-2
D: TRBD1
CDR3: CSVWGWGQRVYGYTF
DNA: TGCAGCGTTTGGGGATGGGGACAGCGGGTCTATGGCTACACCTTC

V: TRBV5-1
size: -
J: TRBJ1-1
D: -
CDR3: CANSLGTANEAFF
DNA: TGCGCCAACAGCCTCGGGACTGCTAATGAAGCTTTCTTT

V: TRBV9
size: -
J: TRBJ2-6
D: TRBD2
CDR3: CASSELERGGKGLSGANVLTF
DNA: TGTGCCAGCAGCGAATTAGAGCGGGGGGGCAAAGGCCTCTCTGGGGCCAACGTCCTGACTTTC

V: TRBV19
size: -
J: TRBJ2-7
D: TRBD2
CDR3: CASRLKGGAYEQYF
DNA: TGTGCCAGTAGATTGAAGGGAGGGGCGTACGAGCAGTACTTC

V: TRBV7-7
size: -
J: TRBJ1-1
D: -
CDR3: CASSPGLGTEAFF
DNA: TGTGCCAGCAGCCCAGGACTGGGCACTGAAGCTTTCTTT

V: TRBV27
size: -
J: TRBJ1-2
D: TRBD1
CDR3: CASRDRGYNYGYTF
DNA: TGTGCCAGCAGGGACAGGGGGTATAACTATGGCTACACCTTC

V: TRBV5-1
size: -
J: TRBJ2-3
D: TRBD2
CDR3: CASSPGLATDTQYF
DNA: TGCGCCAGCAGCCCGGGACTAGCCACAGATACGCAGTATTTT

V: TRBV7-9
size: once
J: TRBJ1-3
D: -
CDR3: CASSLAGGARRSSGNTIYF
DNA: TGTGCCAGCAGCTTAGCCGGTGGGGCGCGGCGATCCTCTGGAAACACCATATATTTT

V: TRBV29-1
size: -
J: TRBJ2-1
D: TRBD1
CDR3: CSVALPQGVFNEQFF
DNA: TGCAGCGTTGCCCTACCCCAGGGGGTGTTCAATGAGCAGTTCTTC

V: TRBV28
size: -
J: TRBJ2-3
D: -
CDR3: CASRGIMDTQYF
DNA: TGTGCCAGCCGAGGAATCATGGATACGCAGTATTTT

V: TRBV28
size: -
J: TRBJ2-3
D: TRBD2
CDR3: CASSSHTSGAGDTQYF
DNA: TGTGCCAGCAGTTCCCACACTAGCGGGGCAGGAGATACGCAGTATTTT

V: TRBV29-1
size: once
J: TRBJ2-3
D: -
CDR3: CSVEALLTDTQYF
DNA: TGCAGCGTTGAAGCCCTATTGACAGATACGCAGTATTTT

V: TRBV5-1
size: -
J: TRBJ2-7
D: TRBD1
CDR3: CASSFRDSQPPYEQYF
DNA: TGCGCCAGCAGCTTCCGGGACAGCCAACCCCCCTACGAGCAGTACTTC

V: TRBV6-1
size: -
J: TRBJ2-3
D: TRBD2
CDR3: CASGDGSGGADTQYF
DNA: TGTGCCAGCGGTGACGGTAGCGGGGGGGCAGATACGCAGTATTTT

V: TRBV5-8
size: -
J: TRBJ1-1
D: -
CDR3: CAGSLAGRGMNTEAFF
DNA: TGTGCCGGCAGCTTAGCGGGGCGCGGGATGAACACTGAAGCTTTCTTT

V: TRBV27
size: -
J: TRBJ1-2
D: -
CDR3: CAIRWLAASNYGYPF
DNA: TGTGCCATCCGGTGGCTGGCAGCTTCTAACTATGGCTACCCCTTC

V: TRBV7-9
size: -
J: TRBJ2-7
D: TRBD1
CDR3: CSSSLGTGETDEQYF
DNA: TGTTCCAGCAGCTTAGGGACAGGGGAGACGGACGAGCAGTACTTC

V: TRBV5-5
size: -
J: TRBJ2-7
D: -
CDR3: CASSPSGDSYEQYF
DNA: TGTGCCAGCAGCCCCTCAGGGGACTCCTACGAGCAGTACTTC

V: TRBV6-6
size: -
J: TRBJ2-7
D: -
CDR3: CASSLQASYEQYF
DNA: TGTGCCAGCTCCCTGCAGGCTTCCTACGAGCAGTACTTC

V: TRBV4-2
size: once
J: TRBJ2-3
D: -
CDR3: CASSPRDTNTDTQYF
DNA: TGTGCCAGCAGCCCCCGGGACACCAACACAGATACGCAGTATTTT

V: TRBV15
size: -
J: TRBJ2-7
D: TRBD1
CDR3: CATSRGGQGAYEQYF
DNA: TGTGCCACCAGCAGAGGCGGACAGGGTGCCTACGAGCAGTACTTC

V: TRBV28
size: few
J: TRBJ1-6
D: -
CDR3: CASSVPGRALHF
DNA: TGTGCCAGCAGTGTTCCCGGGAGGGCCCTCCACTTT

V: TRBV6-5
size: -
J: TRBJ2-7
D: TRBD2
CDR3: CASRPLAGASYEQYF
DNA: TGTGCCAGCAGACCCCTAGCGGGGGCGTCCTACGAGCAGTACTTC

V: TRBV11-2
size: few
J: TRBJ1-5
D: -
CDR3: CASSPAGYNQPQHF
DNA: TGTGCCAGCAGCCCAGCGGGGTACAATCAGCCCCAGCATTTT

V: TRBV4-3
size: -
J: TRBJ2-7
D: TRBD1
CDR3: CASSHSATGAYEQYF
DNA: TGCGCCAGCAGCCATTCAGCGACAGGGGCTTACGAGCAGTACTTC

V: TRBV11-2
size: -
J: TRBJ2-5
D: -
CDR3: CASSFMGAFTQETQYF
DNA: TGTGCCAGCAGCTTCATGGGGGCATTCACCCAAGAGACCCAGTACTTC

V: TRBV28
size: -
J: TRBJ1-2
D: -
CDR3: CASRSGQIGYTF
DNA: TGTGCCAGCAGGTCAGGACAGATAGGCTACACCTTC

V: TRBV7-9
size: -
J: TRBJ1-2
D: TRBD1
CDR3: CAGTDRGPDGYTF
DNA: TGTGCCGGGACTGACAGGGGGCCGGATGGCTACACCTTC

V: TRBV19
size: -
J: TRBJ1-5
D: TRBD1
CDR3: CATLDRVNQPQHF
DNA: TGTGCCACCTTGGACAGGGTTAATCAGCCCCAGCATTTT